This TCR beta chain was captured by sequencing in a study of T cell responses to AZD1222 COVID-19 vaccine. Findings and limits, study-wide: CD4 TCRs covered the whole spike, strongest at regions 160-218 and 743-854. The sample set comprised mostly white British donors with more females, and clonal diversity was possibly underestimated. In all cases, repertoires were sampled only after the peak T cell response.

V gave up 5 bases and J gave up 5 bases, with 9 bases separating them. The CDR3 extends over 12 amino acids. Libraries were prepared by immunoSEQ multiplex PCR; TCRdb keeps only in-frame clonotypes and omits some of them. The sample has 95,000 to 100,000 clones; 90% are singletons. Notes on this clone: The target antigen is unknown.

The chain is built from TRBV12-3 or TRBV12-4 and TRBJ2-5; the D gene is possibly TRBD1 (6 bases). This receptor was identified in an adult in good health. Sample: peripheral blood, taken on day 0 of AZD1222 vaccination. CDR3 amino acids: CASSRQEETQYF. As DNA, the CDR3 is TGTGCCAGCAGTCGACAGGAGGAGACCCAGTACTTC.